This T cell receptor beta chain was captured by sequencing in a study of blood T cell repertoires in COVID-19. Germline CDR1 SGHRS, CDR2 YFSETQ. The CDR3 is 14 amino acids. Trimming left V 0 bases short and J 6 bases short, with 9 bases between. Clones were sequenced by immunoSEQ multiplex PCR, and TCRdb holds only the in-frame ones, with some missing. The sample has some 57,000 clones, roughly 90% seen once. The receptor was derived from a man in his fifties or sixties with active COVID-19. The rearrangement uses TRBV5-1 and TRBJ2-2; D gene unclear. Sequencing was performed on peripheral blood. The chain's CDR3 is CASSLDPVAGELFF. The CDR3 region has the DNA TGCGCCAGCAGCTTGGACCCGGTCGCCGGGGAGCTGTTTTTT.